This entry is about one T cell receptor (beta chain). The antigen it binds to is not known. The sample holds no much larger clone one base away, and base qualities are not on file. V and J are truncated by 4 bases and 0 bases respectively, leaving an intervening sequence of 5 bases. Sequences SGHTS (CDR1) and YDEGEE (CDR2) are obtained from the germline V gene. From cysteine to phenylalanine, the CDR3 is 12 amino acids long. The read is trimmed to its CDR3 DNA, 36 bases read in frame from base 1. This entry belongs to a study of technical replicates of blood from a few donors (dated by TCRdb to about 2017). The method was the immunoSEQ multiplex PCR assay. Entries here come from immuneACCESS through TCRdb and include only in-frame sequences with V and J called. Some clones fail to appear in such tables; in the studies checked, an unresolved V gene covers under half of the shortfall, and the cause of the remainder is unknown. The sample yields roughly 60,000 clones; 86% were counted once. The ten largest clones represent 5.1% of the sample.

The receptor comes from a human donor in good health. Some clones in this sample may be carry-over from other donors' samples. Sequencing was done on a sample of PBMCs. The chain is made from TRBV5-8 and TRBJ2-7, with the D gene call left open. The CDR3 sequence is CASSLSSYEQYF. The DNA sequence is as follows: TGTGCCAGCAGCCTAAGCTCCTACGAGCAGTACTTC.